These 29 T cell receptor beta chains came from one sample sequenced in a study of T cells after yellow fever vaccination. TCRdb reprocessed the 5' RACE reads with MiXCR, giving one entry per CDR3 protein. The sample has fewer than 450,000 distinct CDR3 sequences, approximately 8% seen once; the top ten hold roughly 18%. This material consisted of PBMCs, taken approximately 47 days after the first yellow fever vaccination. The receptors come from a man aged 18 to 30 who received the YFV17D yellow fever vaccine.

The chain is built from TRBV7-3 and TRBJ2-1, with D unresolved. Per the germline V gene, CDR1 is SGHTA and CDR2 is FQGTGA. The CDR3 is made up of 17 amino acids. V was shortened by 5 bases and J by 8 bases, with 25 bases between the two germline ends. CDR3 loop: CASSLTSWAAGGDEQFF. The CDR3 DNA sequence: TGTGCCAGCAGCCTGACCTCCTGGGCGGCTGGTGGGGATGAGCAGTTCTTC.

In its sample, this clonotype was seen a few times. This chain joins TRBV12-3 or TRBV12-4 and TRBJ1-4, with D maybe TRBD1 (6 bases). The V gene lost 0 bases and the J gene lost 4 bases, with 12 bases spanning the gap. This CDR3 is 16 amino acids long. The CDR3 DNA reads TGTGCCAGCAGTTTAGCGCAGGGGACACTTAATGAAAAACTGTTTTTT. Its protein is CASSLAQGTLNEKLFF.

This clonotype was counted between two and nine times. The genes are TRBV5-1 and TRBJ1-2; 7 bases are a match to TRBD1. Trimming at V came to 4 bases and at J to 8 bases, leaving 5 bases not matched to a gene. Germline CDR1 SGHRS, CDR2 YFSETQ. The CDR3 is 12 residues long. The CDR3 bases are TGCGCCAGCAGCCCGGACAGGCCCGGCTACACCTTC. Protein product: CASSPDRPGYTF.

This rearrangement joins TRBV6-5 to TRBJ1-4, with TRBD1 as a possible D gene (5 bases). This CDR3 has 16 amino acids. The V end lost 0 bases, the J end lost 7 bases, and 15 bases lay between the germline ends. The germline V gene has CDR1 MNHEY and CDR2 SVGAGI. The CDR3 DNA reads TGTGCCAGCAGTTACTCGACTGGGGCCCTCTTTGAAAAACTGTTTTTT. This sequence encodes CASSYSTGALFEKLFF.

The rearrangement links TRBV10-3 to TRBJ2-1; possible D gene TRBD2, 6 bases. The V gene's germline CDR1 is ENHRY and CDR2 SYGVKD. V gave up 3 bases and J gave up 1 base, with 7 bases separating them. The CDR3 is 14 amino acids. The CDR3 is CAISEGTSYNEQFF. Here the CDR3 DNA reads TGTGCCATCAGTGAAGGGACTTCCTACAATGAGCAGTTCTTC.

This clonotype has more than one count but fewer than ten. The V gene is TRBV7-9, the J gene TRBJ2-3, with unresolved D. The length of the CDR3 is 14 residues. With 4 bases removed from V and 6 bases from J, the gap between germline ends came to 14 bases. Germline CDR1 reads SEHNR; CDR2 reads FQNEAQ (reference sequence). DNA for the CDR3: TGTGCCAGCAGCTCGGACGTCCTAAGGGATACGCAGTATTTT. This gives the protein CASSSDVLRDTQYF.

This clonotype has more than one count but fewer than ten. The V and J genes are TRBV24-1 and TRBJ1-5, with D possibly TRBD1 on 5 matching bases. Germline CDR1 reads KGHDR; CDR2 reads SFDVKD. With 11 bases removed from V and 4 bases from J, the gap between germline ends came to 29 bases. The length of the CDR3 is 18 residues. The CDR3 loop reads CARGILPGLLSGNQPQHF. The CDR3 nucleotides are TGTGCCAGAGGAATTTTACCGGGACTCCTATCGGGGAATCAGCCCCAGCATTTT.

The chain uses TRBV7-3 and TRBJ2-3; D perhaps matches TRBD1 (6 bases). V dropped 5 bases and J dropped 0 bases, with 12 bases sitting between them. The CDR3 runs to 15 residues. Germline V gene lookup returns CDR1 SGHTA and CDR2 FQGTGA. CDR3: CASSILGGSTDTQYF. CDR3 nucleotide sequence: TGTGCCAGCAGCATCTTAGGGGGAAGCACAGATACGCAGTATTTT.

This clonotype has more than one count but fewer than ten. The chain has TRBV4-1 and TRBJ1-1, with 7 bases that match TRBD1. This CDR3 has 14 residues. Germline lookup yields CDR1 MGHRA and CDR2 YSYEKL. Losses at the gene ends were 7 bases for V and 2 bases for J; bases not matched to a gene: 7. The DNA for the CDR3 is TGCGCCAGCAAACGACAGGGACTAAACACTGAAGCTTTCTTT. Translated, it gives CASKRQGLNTEAFF.

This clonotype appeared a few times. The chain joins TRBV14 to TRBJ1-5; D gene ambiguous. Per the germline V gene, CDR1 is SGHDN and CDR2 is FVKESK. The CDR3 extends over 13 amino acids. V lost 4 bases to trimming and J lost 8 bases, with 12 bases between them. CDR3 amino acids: CASSPDTHEPQHF. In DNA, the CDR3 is TGTGCCAGCAGCCCTGACACACACGAGCCCCAGCATTTT.

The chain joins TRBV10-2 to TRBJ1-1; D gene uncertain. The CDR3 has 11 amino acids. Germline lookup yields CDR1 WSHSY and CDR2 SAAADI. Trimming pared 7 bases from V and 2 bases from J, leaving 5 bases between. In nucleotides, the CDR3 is TGCGCCAGCACCAGTAACACTGAAGCTTTCTTT. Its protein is CASTSNTEAFF.

The CDR3 spells CASSLQGHSYNEQFF. The CDR3 nucleotides read TGTGCCAGCAGCCTGCAGGGGCACAGTTACAATGAGCAGTTCTTC. V gene TRBV5-5 combines with J gene TRBJ2-1, with TRBD1 as a possible D gene (6 bases). V gave up 4 bases and J gave up 4 bases, with 15 bases separating them. The CDR3 is 15 amino acids. The germline V gene has CDR1 SGHKS and CDR2 YYEKEE (reference sequence). The whole variable domain, filled in from reference TRBV5-5 and TRBJ2-1, reads DAGVTQSPTHLIKTRGQQVTLRCSPISGHKSVSWYQQVLGQGPQFIFQYYEKEERGRGNFPDRFSARQFPNYSSELNVNALLLGDSALYLCASSLQGHSYNEQFFGPGTRLTVL.

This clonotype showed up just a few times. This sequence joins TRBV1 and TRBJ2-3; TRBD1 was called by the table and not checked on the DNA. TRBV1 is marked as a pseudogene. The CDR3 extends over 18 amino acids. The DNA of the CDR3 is TGCACCAGCAGCCAAGTGGTGGCGGGGGTCCTAAGCACAGATACGCAGTATTTT. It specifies CTSSQVVAGVLSTDTQYF.

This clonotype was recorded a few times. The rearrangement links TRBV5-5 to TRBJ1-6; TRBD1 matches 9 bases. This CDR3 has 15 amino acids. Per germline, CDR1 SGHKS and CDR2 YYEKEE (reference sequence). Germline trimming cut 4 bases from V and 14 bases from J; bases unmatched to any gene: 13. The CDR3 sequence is CASSAETGGPPSLHF. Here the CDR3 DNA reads TGTGCCAGCAGCGCCGAGACAGGGGGTCCTCCGTCCCTCCACTTT.

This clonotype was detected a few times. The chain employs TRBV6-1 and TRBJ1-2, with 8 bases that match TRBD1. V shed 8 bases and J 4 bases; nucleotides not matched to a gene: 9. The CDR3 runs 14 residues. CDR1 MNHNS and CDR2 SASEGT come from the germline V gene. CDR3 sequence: CASGKPGTGYGYTF. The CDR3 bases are TGTGCCAGCGGGAAACCGGGGACAGGCTATGGCTACACCTTC.

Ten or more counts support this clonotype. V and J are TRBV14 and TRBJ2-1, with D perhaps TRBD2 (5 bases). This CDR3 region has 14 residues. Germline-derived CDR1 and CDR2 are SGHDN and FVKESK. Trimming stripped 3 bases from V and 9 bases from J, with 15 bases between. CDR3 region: CASSQITGDREQFF. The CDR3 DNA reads TGTGCCAGCAGCCAGATAACCGGGGATCGTGAGCAGTTCTTC.

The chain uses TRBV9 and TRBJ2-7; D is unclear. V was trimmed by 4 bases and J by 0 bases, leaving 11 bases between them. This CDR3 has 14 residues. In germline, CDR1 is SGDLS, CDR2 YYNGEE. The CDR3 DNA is TGTGCCAGCAGCCCCCAGGCCAGCTCCTACGAGCAGTACGTC. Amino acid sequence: CASSPQASSYEQYV.

Written as DNA, the CDR3 is TGCGCCAGCAGCCAAGATTATTCGCGGGGCTATACCTACGAGCAGTACTTC. Amino acids: CASSQDYSRGYTYEQYF. J is TRBJ2-7 and V is TRBV4-3, with D maybe TRBD2 (6 bases). Per germline, CDR1 LGHNA and CDR2 YSLEER. The germline V and J ends were trimmed by 0 bases and 2 bases, with 17 bases remaining between them. This CDR3 region has 17 residues.

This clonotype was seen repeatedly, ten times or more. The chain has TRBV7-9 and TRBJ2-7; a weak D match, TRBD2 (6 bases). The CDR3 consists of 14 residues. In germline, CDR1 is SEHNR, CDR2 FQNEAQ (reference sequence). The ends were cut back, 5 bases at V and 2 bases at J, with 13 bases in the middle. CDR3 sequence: CASSQGGLTYEQYF. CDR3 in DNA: TGTGCCAGCAGCCAAGGAGGGTTGACCTACGAGCAGTACTTC.

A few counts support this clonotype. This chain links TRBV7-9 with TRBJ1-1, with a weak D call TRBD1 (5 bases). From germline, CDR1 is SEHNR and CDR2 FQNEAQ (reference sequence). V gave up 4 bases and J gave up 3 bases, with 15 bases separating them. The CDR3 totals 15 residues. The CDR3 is CASSSSPRGDTEAFF. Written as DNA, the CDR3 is TGTGCCAGCAGCTCCTCCCCCCGAGGGGACACTGAAGCTTTCTTT.

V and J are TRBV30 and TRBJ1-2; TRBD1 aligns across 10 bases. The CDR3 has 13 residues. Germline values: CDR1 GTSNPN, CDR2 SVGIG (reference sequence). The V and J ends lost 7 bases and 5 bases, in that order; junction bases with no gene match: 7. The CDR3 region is CASGQGRRYGYTF. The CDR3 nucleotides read TGTGCCTCGGGACAGGGGCGGAGGTATGGCTACACCTTC.

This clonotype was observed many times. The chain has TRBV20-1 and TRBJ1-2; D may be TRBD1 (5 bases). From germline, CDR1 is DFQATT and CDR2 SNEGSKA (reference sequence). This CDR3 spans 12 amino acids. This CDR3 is CGWTVQGGGYTF. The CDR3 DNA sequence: TGCGGCTGGACGGTGCAGGGAGGTGGCTACACCTTC.

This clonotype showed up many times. CDR3: CASSGSWGGEQFF. The DNA of the CDR3 is TGTGCCAGCAGCGGTTCGTGGGGAGGTGAGCAGTTCTTC. The chain couples TRBV9 to TRBJ2-1; tentatively, D is TRBD2 (6 bases). The CDR3 contains 13 residues. Per the germline V gene, CDR1 is SGDLS and CDR2 is YYNGEE. V lost 3 bases and J 9 bases, leaving 13 bases between the germline ends.

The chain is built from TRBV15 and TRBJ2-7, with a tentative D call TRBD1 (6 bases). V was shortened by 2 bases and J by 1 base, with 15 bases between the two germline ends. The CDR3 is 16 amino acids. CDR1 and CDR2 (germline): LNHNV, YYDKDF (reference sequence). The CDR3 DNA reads TGTGCCACCAGCAGAAAAACAGGGAAGGGGTCCTACGAGCAGTACTTC. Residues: CATSRKTGKGSYEQYF.

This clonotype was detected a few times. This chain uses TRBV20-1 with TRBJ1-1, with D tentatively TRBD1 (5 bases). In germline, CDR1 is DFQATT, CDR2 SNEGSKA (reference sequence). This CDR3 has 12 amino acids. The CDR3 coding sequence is TGCGCACCCGCGGGGCCGGACACTGAAGCTTTCTTT. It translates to CAPAGPDTEAFF.

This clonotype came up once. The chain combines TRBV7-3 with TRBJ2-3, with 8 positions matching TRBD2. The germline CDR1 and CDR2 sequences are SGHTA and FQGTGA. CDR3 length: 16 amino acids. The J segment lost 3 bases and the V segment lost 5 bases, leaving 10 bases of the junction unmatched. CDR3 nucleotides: TGTGCCAGCAGCCTCCAGGCGGGGGGAGGGACAGATACGCAGTATTTT. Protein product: CASSLQAGGGTDTQYF.

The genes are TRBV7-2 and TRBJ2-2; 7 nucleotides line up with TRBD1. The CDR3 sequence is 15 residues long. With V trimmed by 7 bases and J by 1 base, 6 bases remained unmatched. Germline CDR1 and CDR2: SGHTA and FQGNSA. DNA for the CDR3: TGTGCCAGCAACCCCAGGACAGGGAACACCGGGGAGCTGTTTTTT. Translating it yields CASNPRTGNTGELFF.

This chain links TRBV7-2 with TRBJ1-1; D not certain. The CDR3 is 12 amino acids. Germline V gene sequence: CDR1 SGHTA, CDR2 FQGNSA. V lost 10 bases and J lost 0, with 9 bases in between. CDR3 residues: CATTWVNTEAFF. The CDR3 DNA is TGTGCCACAACGTGGGTGAACACTGAAGCTTTCTTT.

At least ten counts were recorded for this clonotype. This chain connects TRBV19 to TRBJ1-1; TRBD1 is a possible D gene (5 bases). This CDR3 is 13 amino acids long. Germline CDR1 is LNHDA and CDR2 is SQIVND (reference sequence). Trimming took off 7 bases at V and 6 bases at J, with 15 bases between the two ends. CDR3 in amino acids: CASMAGEAAEAFF. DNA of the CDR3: TGTGCCAGTATGGCGGGGGAGGCGGCTGAAGCTTTCTTT.